These 5 T cell receptor beta chains share one sample of origin, sequenced in a study of regulatory dendritic cells for organ transplantation. The protocol was immunoSEQ multiplex PCR, while the TCRdb copy is restricted to in-frame clones and leaves out a portion. The table includes 25,000 to 30,000 clones, roughly 85% detected once. Specimen: naive CD4+ T cells from blood. Subset in this sample: CD45RA+ naive T cells. All receptors derive from a human donor in good health.

The V and J genes are TRBV2 and TRBJ1-6; D not resolved. Trimming stripped 5 bases from V and 7 bases from J, with 15 bases between. CDR3 length equals 15 residues. CDR1 is SNHLY and CDR2 is FYNNEI in the germline V gene. The chain's CDR3 is CASSPLSIFNSPLHF. CDR3 in DNA: TGTGCCAGCAGTCCCCTCTCTATATTCAATTCACCCCTCCACTTT.

CDR3 amino acids: CASSLQRSYEQYF. DNA of the CDR3: TGTGCCAGCAGCTTGCAGCGAAGCTACGAGCAGTACTTC. This chain links TRBV5-8 with TRBJ2-7; D is unclear. V gave up 1 base and J gave up 3 bases, with 8 bases separating them. Germline V gene data show CDR1 as SGHTS and CDR2 as YDEGEE. The CDR3 has 13 amino acids.

This clone was seen only a few times. This rearrangement joins TRBV2 to TRBJ2-7, with TRBD2 matching over 14 bases. The CDR3 is made up of 18 amino acids. Trimming took 3 bases from V and 4 from J; bases not matched to a gene: 11. Germline CDR1 is SNHLY and CDR2 is FYNNEI. The CDR3 protein is CASSETGLAGGASYEQYF. The CDR3 coding sequence is TGTGCCAGCAGTGAGACTGGACTAGCGGGGGGAGCCTCGTACGAGCAGTACTTC.

The chain couples TRBV11-2 to TRBJ2-1, with TRBD1 matching over 8 bases. The germline V gene encodes CDR1 SGHAT and CDR2 FQNNGV. J gave up 2 bases and V 4 bases, and 4 bases lay outside the gene matches. CDR3 length: 15 residues. The CDR3 is CASSSAGGPYNEQFF. Here the CDR3 DNA reads TGTGCCAGCAGCTCCGCAGGGGGCCCCTACAATGAGCAGTTCTTC.

V is TRBV5-1 and J is TRBJ1-6; D might be TRBD1 (5 bases). The CDR3 runs 13 residues. Trimming removed 4 bases from V and 8 bases from J, with 10 bases in between. Germline V gene sequence: CDR1 SGHRS, CDR2 YFSETQ. The CDR3 nucleotides are TGCGCCAGCAGCCGGGCGGGGGATTCACCCCTCCACTTT. This encodes CASSRAGDSPLHF.